Listed here are 11 T cell receptor beta chains from one sample, sequenced in a study of Graves' ophthalmopathy and Graves' hyperthyroidism. CDR3 regions of TCR beta were amplified from RNA transcripts. First-round RT-PCR employed HTBI primers, with a second-round multiplex PCR after it. TCRdb recomputed calls from the multiplex PCR reads with MiXCR, one row per CDR3 protein. The table includes 650,000 to 900,000 distinct CDR3 sequences, roughly 41% detected once. Sequenced sample: peripheral blood. Every receptor here comes from an adult man with Graves' ophthalmopathy.

The V gene is TRBV29-1, the J gene TRBJ2-3; 7 bases fit TRBD2. CDR3 size: 14 residues. The ends lost 4 bases at V and 1 base at J; junction bases unmatched: 5. CDR1 and CDR2 from the germline V gene are SQVTM and ANQGSEA. The CDR3 here is CSVGRGGGTDTQYF. DNA for the CDR3: TGCAGCGTTGGTCGTGGGGGGGGCACAGATACGCAGTATTTT.

This clonotype was found many times. V and J are TRBV7-6 and TRBJ2-5; unclear D gene. Germline CDR1 SGHVS, CDR2 FNYEAQ. The germline V and J ends were trimmed by 4 bases and 0 bases, with 18 bases remaining between them. The CDR3 runs to 17 residues. CDR3 amino acids: CASSSQESATYQETQYF. CDR3 coding DNA: TGTGCCAGCAGCTCCCAGGAAAGCGCCACCTACCAAGAGACCCAGTACTTC.

V usage is TRBV15 and J usage is TRBJ2-7; D is possibly TRBD1 (5 bases). CDR1 and CDR2 (germline): LNHNV, YYDKDF (reference sequence). The CDR3 is made up of 16 amino acids. V shed 3 bases and J shed 0 bases, with 15 bases lying between them. The CDR3 DNA sequence: TGTGCCACCAGCAGCCCTACACGGCAGGGCTCCTACGAGCAGTACTTC. Encoded protein: CATSSPTRQGSYEQYF.

This clonotype was recorded at least ten times. This chain joins TRBV7-8 and TRBJ1-4; TRBD1 is a possible D gene (6 bases). V was cut by 5 bases and J by 5 bases, with 15 bases left in between. CDR3 length equals 15 residues. From germline, CDR1 is SGHVS and CDR2 FQNEAQ. CDR3 nucleotide sequence: TGTGCCAGCAGCCCTTTAGGGGGGGTAAATGAAAAACTGTTTTTT. This gives the protein CASSPLGGVNEKLFF. Full variable domain (remainder filled in from reference TRBV7-8 and TRBJ1-4): GAGVSQSPRYKVAKRGQDVALRCDPISGHVSLFWYQQALGQGPEFLTYFQNEAQLDKSGLPSDRFFAERPEGSVSTLKIQRTQQEDSAVYLCASSPLGGVNEKLFFGSGTQLSVL.

This chain joins TRBV2 and TRBJ1-4; D gene unclear. In germline, CDR1 is SNHLY, CDR2 FYNNEI. V gave up 5 bases and J gave up 7 bases, with 8 bases separating them. There are 12 residues in the CDR3. The CDR3 is CASSSRVEKLFF. Here the CDR3 DNA reads TGTGCCAGCAGTTCCCGCGTTGAAAAACTGTTTTTT.

The rearrangement joins TRBV7-3 to TRBJ2-5; no reliable D call. The CDR3 contains 14 residues. Germline V gene sequence: CDR1 SGHTA, CDR2 FQGTGA. Trimming removed 1 base from V and 1 base from J, with 7 bases in between. The CDR3 coding sequence is TGTGCCAGCAGCTTAATCCTCCTCCAAGAGACCCAGTACTTC. This encodes CASSLILLQETQYF.

This clonotype turned up a few times. This chain links TRBV7-9 with TRBJ2-7; 7 bases fit TRBD1. The CDR3 is 15 amino acids. CDR1 and CDR2 from the germline V gene are SEHNR and FQNEAQ (reference sequence). The V segment lost 5 bases and the J segment 3 bases; nucleotides outside the gene matches: 10. The CDR3 sequence is CASSQEDRDGYEQYF. The CDR3 DNA reads TGTGCCAGCAGCCAGGAAGACAGGGACGGCTACGAGCAGTACTTC.

Many counts were recorded for this clonotype. This chain connects TRBV7-8 to TRBJ1-2; D not certain. This CDR3 has 13 residues. Trimming cost V 5 bases and J 7 bases, with 14 bases left between them. In germline, CDR1 is SGHVS, CDR2 FQNEAQ. This CDR3 reads CASSVVQGGGYTF. CDR3 sequence (DNA): TGTGCCAGCAGCGTAGTACAAGGCGGTGGCTACACCTTC.

In nucleotides, the CDR3 is TGTGCCAGCAGCACAGCCTCTGGGGCCAACGTCCTGACTTTC. It specifies CASSTASGANVLTF. The rearrangement joins TRBV25-1 to TRBJ2-6; D call uncertain. The CDR3 loop spans 14 amino acids. The germline V and J ends were trimmed by 6 bases and 0 bases, with 6 bases remaining between them. Germline CDR1 MGHDK, CDR2 SYGVNS.

This clonotype was found many times. The chain recombines TRBV10-3 with TRBJ2-5; no firm D call. Germline loops: CDR1 ENHRY, CDR2 SYGVKD. Trimming cost V 0 bases and J 5 bases, with 7 bases left between them. The CDR3 is 13 residues long. The CDR3 loop is CAISESPRETQYF. CDR3 coding DNA: TGTGCCATCAGTGAGTCCCCACGCGAGACCCAGTACTTC.

This clonotype was detected only once. CDR3 nucleotide sequence: TGTGCCAGTAGTATAGAGGACAATACCTACGAGCAGTACTTC. Its protein product is CASSIEDNTYEQYF. V and J are TRBV19 and TRBJ2-7; TRBD1 might be the D (5 bases). Germline lookup yields CDR1 LNHDA and CDR2 SQIVND (reference sequence). CDR3 length equals 14 residues. V was trimmed by 0 bases and J by 2 bases, leaving 8 bases between them.